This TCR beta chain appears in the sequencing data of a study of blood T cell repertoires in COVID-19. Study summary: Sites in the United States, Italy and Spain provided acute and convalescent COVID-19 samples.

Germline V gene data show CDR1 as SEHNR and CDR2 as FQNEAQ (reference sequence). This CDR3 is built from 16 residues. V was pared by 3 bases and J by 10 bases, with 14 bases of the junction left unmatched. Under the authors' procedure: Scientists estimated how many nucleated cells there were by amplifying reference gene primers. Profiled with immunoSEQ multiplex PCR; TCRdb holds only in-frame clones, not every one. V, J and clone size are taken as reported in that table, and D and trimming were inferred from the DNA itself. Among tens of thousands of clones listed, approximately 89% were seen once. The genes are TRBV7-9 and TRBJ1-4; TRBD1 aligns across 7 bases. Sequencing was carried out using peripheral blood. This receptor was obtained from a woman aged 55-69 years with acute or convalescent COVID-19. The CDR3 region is CASSFSTGQPVGKLFF. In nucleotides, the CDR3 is TGTGCCAGCAGCTTTAGCACGGGACAGCCAGTCGGAAAACTGTTTTTT.